These 25 T cell receptor beta chains share one sample of origin, sequenced in a study of blood T cells in healthy people across ages (dated by TCRdb to between 2014 and 2017). Receptor amplification or capture employed 5' RACE. Sequencing was carried out with an Illumina HiSeq 2500. The second PCR ran for about 6 to 12 cycles and used a J-beta primer mix along with a sample-barcoded 5' primer. The public reads were run again by TCRdb, first through fastp at Q25 and then through MiXCR, and only productive beta chains were kept. Each entry merges the rows of one CDR3 protein and shows their most common DNA and genes. The sample data list around 800,000 distinct CDR3 sequences, and 53% of these were observed just once. About 38% of the sample is in the top ten clones. Input material: blood. The receptors shown here come from an elderly man in good health.

The chain is built from TRBV28 and TRBJ2-2; 11 bases line up with TRBD1. V lost 5 bases, J lost 7 bases, and 6 bases stayed unmatched. This CDR3 is 15 amino acids long. Germline values: CDR1 MDHEN, CDR2 SYDVKM. The DNA of the CDR3 is TGTGCCAGCAGTCGGACAGGGGGCCTCCACGGGGAGCTGTTTTTT. It yields the protein CASSRTGGLHGELFF.

This clonotype has a count of ten or more. This sequence joins TRBV25-1 and TRBJ2-7; D tentatively reads TRBD1 or TRBD2 (5 bases each). The CDR3 contains 13 residues. Germline loops: CDR1 MGHDK, CDR2 SYGVNS. With 1 base removed from V and 6 bases from J, the gap between germline ends came to 10 bases. This chain's CDR3 is CASSEFGAGEQYF. CDR3 nucleotide sequence: TGTGCCAGCAGTGAATTCGGGGCTGGCGAGCAGTACTTC.

V usage is TRBV20-1 and J usage is TRBJ2-1, with D hard to call. The CDR3 contains 16 residues. Germline V gene sequence: CDR1 DFQATT, CDR2 SNEGSKA (reference sequence). Trimming removed 1 base from V and 8 bases from J, with 21 bases in between. The CDR3 reads CSARGSGSQMPHEQFF. The CDR3 DNA is TGCAGTGCTAGAGGCTCCGGTAGCCAGATGCCTCATGAGCAGTTCTTC.

This chain links TRBV25-1 with TRBJ2-3; D ambiguous. V was shortened by 4 bases and J by 2 bases, with 13 bases between the two germline ends. CDR3 length: 15 amino acids. Germline V gene lookup returns CDR1 MGHDK and CDR2 SYGVNS. The DNA for the CDR3 is TGTGCCAGCAGTGTCCGGAGTTGGTACACAGATACGCAGTATTTT. It specifies CASSVRSWYTDTQYF.

The rearrangement uses TRBV5-1 and TRBJ2-7; D call uncertain. This CDR3 contains 16 residues. CDR1 is SGHRS, CDR2 YFSETQ, per germline. Deletions cut 4 bases from V and 1 base from J, with 18 bases between. CDR3 sequence (DNA): TGCGCCAGCAGCGGGTACTTTGGTGGCACTTCCTACGAGCAGTACTTC. Amino acids: CASSGYFGGTSYEQYF.

This chain uses TRBV7-6 with TRBJ2-7, with a possible D match to TRBD2 (5 bases). TRBJ2-5 matches the DNA end more closely, so the J call is doubtful. Germline assignment: CDR1 SGHVS and CDR2 FNYEAQ. The length of the CDR3 is 15 residues. CDR3 amino acids: CASSLVARGGETQYF. The CDR3 nucleotides are TGTGCCAGCAGCTTAGTGGCCCGAGGAGGAGAGACCCAGTACTTC.

The chain carries TRBV7-8 and TRBJ2-3; 14 nucleotides line up with TRBD2. The V segment lost 5 bases and the J segment 11 bases; nucleotides outside the gene matches: 12. Germline V gene data show CDR1 as SGHVS and CDR2 as FQNEAQ. The length of the CDR3 is 16 residues. For the CDR3, the DNA is TGTGCCAGCAGCACCCCCGGACTAGCGGGGGGCTGTTGGCAGTATTTT. It codes for CASSTPGLAGGCWQYF. Variable domain in full (rest from reference TRBV7-8 and TRBJ2-3): GAGVSQSPRYKVAKRGQDVALRCDPISGHVSLFWYQQALGQGPEFLTYFQNEAQLDKSGLPSDRFFAERPEGSVSTLKIQRTQQEDSAVYLCASSTPGLAGGCWQYFGPGTRLTVL.

The V and J genes are TRBV2 and TRBJ1-1; TRBD1 agrees at 10 bases. Germline assignment: CDR1 SNHLY and CDR2 FYNNEI. The CDR3 sequence is 14 residues long. With 10 bases clipped from V and 4 bases from J, the junction kept 9 bases outside the gene matches. The CDR3 spells CANPPTGGITEAFF. The CDR3 DNA sequence: TGTGCCAACCCGCCGACAGGGGGCATCACTGAAGCTTTCTTT.

V and J are TRBV29-1 and TRBJ2-7, with D possibly matching TRBD1 (6 bases). The CDR3 runs to 14 residues. CDR1 is SQVTM, CDR2 ANQGSEA, per germline. V gave up 4 bases and J gave up 0 bases, with 13 bases separating them. Here the CDR3 reads CSVVGAGNSYEQYF. DNA of the CDR3: TGCAGCGTTGTGGGGGCTGGTAACTCCTACGAGCAGTACTTC.

This chain connects TRBV15 to TRBJ2-5; TRBD2 agrees at 8 bases. The CDR3 is 14 residues long. The germline V gene has CDR1 LNHNV and CDR2 YYDKDF (reference sequence). The V and J ends lost 5 bases and 7 bases, in that order; junction bases with no gene match: 9. CDR3 sequence (DNA): TGTGCCACCAGCGCCGTAGCGGGAAAAGGGACCCAGTACTTC. It translates to CATSAVAGKGTQYF.

The gene calls are TRBV9 and TRBJ1-2; tentatively, D is TRBD1 (6 bases). This CDR3 spans 14 amino acids. V lost 0 bases and J 4 bases, leaving 10 bases between the germline ends. Germline-derived CDR1 and CDR2 are SGDLS and YYNGEE. The CDR3 DNA follows: TGTGCCAGCAGCGTAGGACAGGCTTCCTATGGCTACACCTTC. This encodes CASSVGQASYGYTF.

The chain employs TRBV7-9 and TRBJ2-1, with D possibly TRBD1 on 6 matching bases. The DNA end is a closer match to TRBJ2-7, so the J assignment may be wrong. The CDR3 runs to 17 residues. Germline loops: CDR1 SEHNR, CDR2 FQNEAQ (reference sequence). The CDR3 coding sequence is TGTGCCAGCAGTGACAGGCTTTTCCTGGGCTCCTACAATGAGCAGTACTTC. Translating gives CASSDRLFLGSYNEQYF.

This clonotype was seen a handful of times. The chain links TRBV29-1 to TRBJ2-5, with 9 bases aligning to TRBD1. Trimming cost V 6 bases and J 11 bases; bases outside gene matches: 13. Germline CDR1 and CDR2: SQVTM and ANQGSEA. This CDR3 is built from 13 residues. DNA of the CDR3: TGCAGCGTACGGACAGGGGTCTTTTGGGAGCAGTACTTC. Its translation: CSVRTGVFWEQYF.

V is TRBV27 and J is TRBJ2-7; D gene unclear. The CDR3 contains 11 residues. The germline V and J ends were trimmed by 10 bases and 3 bases, with 10 bases remaining between them. Germline V CDR1 and CDR2: MNHEY, SMNVEV (reference sequence). This CDR3 reads CAIGPGYEQYF. CDR3 nucleotides: TGTGCCATCGGACCAGGCTACGAGCAGTACTTC.

In nucleotides, the CDR3 is TGCGCCAGCAGCTTGAACCGGGACAGGGGGACTAGCGGGACCAATTCCTACGAGCAGTACTTC. The encoded protein is CASSLNRDRGTSGTNSYEQYF. The rearrangement links TRBV5-1 to TRBJ2-7, with 13 bases aligning to TRBD2. Trimming removed 1 base from V and 1 base from J; junction bases left unmatched: 17. CDR3 length equals 21 residues. The germline V gene has CDR1 SGHRS and CDR2 YFSETQ. Full variable domain (rest looked up from reference TRBV5-1 and TRBJ2-7): KAGVTQTPRYLIKTRGQQVTLSCSPISGHRSVSWYQQTPGQGLQFLFEYFSETQRNKGNFPGRFSGRQFSNSRSEMNVSTLELGDSALYLCASSLNRDRGTSGTNSYEQYFGPGTRLTVT.

The V gene is TRBV20-1, the J gene TRBJ2-1; TRBD1 matches at 7 bases. Judging by the DNA end, TRBJ2-7 fits better; the J call may be wrong. Looked up from germline, CDR1 is DFQATT and CDR2 is SNEGSKA (reference sequence). The CDR3 loop spans 16 amino acids. CDR3 in amino acids: CSVLVHSGGTSYEQYF. CDR3 bases: TGCAGTGTTCTAGTTCACTCAGGGGGAACCTCCTACGAGCAGTACTTC.

This rearrangement joins TRBV20-1 to TRBJ2-7; D is possibly TRBD2 (5 bases). V was clipped by 4 bases and J by 2 bases, with 15 bases between them. The germline V gene has CDR1 DFQATT and CDR2 SNEGSKA (reference sequence). CDR3 length equals 14 residues. CDR3 in DNA: TGCAGTGCTACCCTGGGAGCGGCGACCTACGAGCAGTACTTC. Translating it yields CSATLGAATYEQYF.

This rearrangement joins TRBV2 to TRBJ2-1; D could derive from TRBD1 or TRBD2 (5 bases each). Germline values: CDR1 SNHLY, CDR2 FYNNEI. V dropped 7 bases and J dropped 6 bases, with 19 bases sitting between them. This CDR3 region has 15 residues. The CDR3 region has the DNA TGTGCCAGCACAAGGGACCGGGTGGGATTCAATGAGCAGTTCTTC. This codes for CASTRDRVGFNEQFF.

This clonotype was detected a few times. This chain joins TRBV7-3 and TRBJ1-2, with D possibly TRBD1 on 5 matching bases. The CDR3 contains 13 residues. CDR1 is SGHTA, CDR2 FQGTGA, per germline. Trimming took off 5 bases at V and 8 bases at J, with 15 bases between the two ends. DNA for the CDR3: TGTGCCAGCAGCCAGGGTGATTCGGGAGGCTACACCTTC. This encodes CASSQGDSGGYTF.

This chain connects TRBV5-1 to TRBJ2-3, with 8 bases fitting TRBD2. The trim removed 5 bases at V and 6 bases at J, leaving 11 bases unmatched. The CDR3 is 15 residues long. The germline gives CDR1 SGHRS, CDR2 YFSETQ. The DNA for the CDR3 is TGCGCCAGCAGTTATGGGACTACGGGAGGGGATACGCAGTATTTT. It codes for CASSYGTTGGDTQYF. Based on the CDR3 plus reference TRBV5-1 and TRBJ2-3, the full variable domain is KAGVTQTPRYLIKTRGQQVTLSCSPISGHRSVSWYQQTPGQGLQFLFEYFSETQRNKGNFPGRFSGRQFSNSRSEMNVSTLELGDSALYLCASSYGTTGGDTQYFGPGTRLTVL.

V usage is TRBV20-1 and J usage is TRBJ1-2, with 10 bases fitting TRBD1. CDR3 length equals 14 residues. Germline V gives CDR1 DFQATT, CDR2 SNEGSKA (reference sequence). Losses at the gene ends were 6 bases for V and 3 bases for J; bases not matched to a gene: 7. DNA for the CDR3: TGCAGTGCCTCCGGACAGGGGGGTTACTATGGCTACACCTTC. It encodes CSASGQGGYYGYTF.

The chain combines TRBV7-6 with TRBJ1-4; no clear D. The V end lost 4 bases, the J end lost 5 bases, and 17 bases lay between the germline ends. Per the germline V gene, CDR1 is SGHVS and CDR2 is FNYEAQ. This CDR3 contains 16 residues. The CDR3 is CASSSPAGRRNEKLFF. The CDR3 coding sequence is TGTGCCAGCAGCTCCCCGGCCGGGAGGAGGAATGAAAAACTGTTTTTT.

The chain uses TRBV15 and TRBJ2-5; possible D gene TRBD1, 5 bases. Germline V gene data show CDR1 as LNHNV and CDR2 as YYDKDF (reference sequence). V shed 0 bases and J shed 1 base, with 9 bases lying between them. The CDR3 length is 15 residues. CDR3 DNA: TGTGCCACCAGCAGAGAAAGCAGGGTCCAAGAGACCCAGTACTTC. This codes for CATSRESRVQETQYF.

This clonotype showed up just a few times. The chain joins TRBV7-8 to TRBJ1-1, with 8 bases fitting TRBD1. CDR3 length: 17 amino acids. Germline CDR1 reads SGHVS; CDR2 reads FQNEAQ. V lost 2 bases and J lost 1; bases outside the gene matches: 9. This CDR3 reads CASSLMAGGAWNTEAFF. The CDR3 nucleotides are TGTGCCAGCAGCTTAATGGCAGGGGGCGCATGGAACACTGAAGCTTTCTTT.

The CDR3 reads CASSYLRGAGGGTGELFF. In DNA, the CDR3 is TGTGCCAGCAGTTACCTAAGGGGAGCGGGAGGTGGGACCGGGGAGCTGTTTTTT. The chain uses TRBV6-5 and TRBJ2-2; TRBD2 matches at 9 bases. V dropped 2 bases and J dropped 5; count of bases not matched to a gene: 12. CDR1 MNHEY and CDR2 SVGAGI come from the germline V gene. The CDR3 loop spans 18 amino acids.